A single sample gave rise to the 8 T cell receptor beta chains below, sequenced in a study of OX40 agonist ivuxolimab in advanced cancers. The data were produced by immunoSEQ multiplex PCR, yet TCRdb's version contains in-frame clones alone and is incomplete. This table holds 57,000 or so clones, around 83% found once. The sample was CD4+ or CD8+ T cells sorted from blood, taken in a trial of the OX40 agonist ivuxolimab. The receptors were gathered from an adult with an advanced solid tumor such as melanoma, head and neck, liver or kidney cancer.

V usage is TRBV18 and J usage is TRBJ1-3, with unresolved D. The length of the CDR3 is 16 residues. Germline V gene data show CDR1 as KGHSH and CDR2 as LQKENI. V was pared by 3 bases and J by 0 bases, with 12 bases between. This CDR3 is CASSPGNGHSGNTIYF. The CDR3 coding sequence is TGTGCCAGCTCACCGGGGAACGGCCACTCTGGAAACACCATATATTTT.

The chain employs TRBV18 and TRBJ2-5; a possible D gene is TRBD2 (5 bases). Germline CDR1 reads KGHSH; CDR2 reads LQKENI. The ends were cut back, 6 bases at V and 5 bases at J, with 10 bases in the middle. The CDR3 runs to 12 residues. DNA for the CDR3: TGTGCCAGCTCGAGGGAAGGGGAGACCCAGTACTTC. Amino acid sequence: CASSREGETQYF.

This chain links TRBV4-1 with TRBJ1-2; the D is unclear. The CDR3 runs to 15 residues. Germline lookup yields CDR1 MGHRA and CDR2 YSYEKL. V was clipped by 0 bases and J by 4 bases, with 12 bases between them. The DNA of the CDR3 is TGCGCCAGCAGCCAAGAATCGAGCTCCCTCTATGGCTACACCTTC. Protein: CASSQESSSLYGYTF.

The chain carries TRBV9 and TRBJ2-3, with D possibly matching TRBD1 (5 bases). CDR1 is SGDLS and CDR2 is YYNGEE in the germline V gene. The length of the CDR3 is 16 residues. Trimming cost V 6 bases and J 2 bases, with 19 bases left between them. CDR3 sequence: CASTPQGSGNTDTQYF. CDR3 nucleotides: TGTGCCAGCACCCCCCAAGGGTCAGGGAACACAGATACGCAGTATTTT.

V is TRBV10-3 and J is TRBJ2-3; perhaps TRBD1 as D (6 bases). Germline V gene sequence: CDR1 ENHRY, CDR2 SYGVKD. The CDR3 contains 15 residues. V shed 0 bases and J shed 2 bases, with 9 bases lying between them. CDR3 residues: CAISESTGLTDTQYF. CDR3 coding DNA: TGTGCCATCAGTGAGTCGACAGGACTCACAGATACGCAGTATTTT.

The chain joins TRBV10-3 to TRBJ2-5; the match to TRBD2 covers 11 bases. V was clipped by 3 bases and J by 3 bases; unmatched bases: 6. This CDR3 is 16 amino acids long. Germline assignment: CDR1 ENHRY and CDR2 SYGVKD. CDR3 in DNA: TGTGCCATCAGTGACACTAGCGGGGGCCGGGAAGAGACCCAGTACTTC. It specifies CAISDTSGGREETQYF.

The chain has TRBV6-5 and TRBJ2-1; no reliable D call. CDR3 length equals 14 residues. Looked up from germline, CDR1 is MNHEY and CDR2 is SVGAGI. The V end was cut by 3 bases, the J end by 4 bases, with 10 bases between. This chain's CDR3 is CASSYRVGYNEQFF. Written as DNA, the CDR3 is TGTGCCAGCAGTTATAGAGTTGGGTACAATGAGCAGTTCTTC.

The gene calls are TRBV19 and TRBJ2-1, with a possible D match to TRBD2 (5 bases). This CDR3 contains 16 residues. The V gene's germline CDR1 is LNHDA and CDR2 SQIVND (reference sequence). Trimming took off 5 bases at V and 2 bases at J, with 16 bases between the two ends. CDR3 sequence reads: CASSSESGYTYNEQFF. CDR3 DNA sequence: TGTGCCAGTAGTTCCGAGTCGGGATATACCTACAATGAGCAGTTCTTC.